This record covers a single T cell receptor (beta chain). Trimming took 4 bases from V and 4 from J; bases not matched to a gene: 8. The length of the CDR3 is 15 residues. Germline CDR1 is GTSNPN and CDR2 is SVGIG (reference sequence). The data were taken from a study of T cells in Graves' hyperthyroidism and ophthalmopathy. Amplification of TCR beta CDR3 regions was performed using RNA transcripts as template. The HTBI primer set served for first-round RT-PCR of the TCR CDR3. From the multiplex PCR reads, TCRdb called clonotypes with MiXCR, one entry per CDR3 protein. The data contain around 350,000 distinct CDR3 sequences, about a sixth of them singletons.

Sequencing was performed on blood. The V call is TRBV30, the J call TRBJ1-4; 8 positions agree with TRBD1. The TCR was taken from a woman in her twenties or thirties with Graves' hyperthyroidism that later progressed to Graves' ophthalmopathy. The CDR3 DNA sequence: TGTGCCTGGACAAGCCCGGACAGGGTTAATGAAAAACTGTTTTTT. Translation gives CAWTSPDRVNEKLFF.